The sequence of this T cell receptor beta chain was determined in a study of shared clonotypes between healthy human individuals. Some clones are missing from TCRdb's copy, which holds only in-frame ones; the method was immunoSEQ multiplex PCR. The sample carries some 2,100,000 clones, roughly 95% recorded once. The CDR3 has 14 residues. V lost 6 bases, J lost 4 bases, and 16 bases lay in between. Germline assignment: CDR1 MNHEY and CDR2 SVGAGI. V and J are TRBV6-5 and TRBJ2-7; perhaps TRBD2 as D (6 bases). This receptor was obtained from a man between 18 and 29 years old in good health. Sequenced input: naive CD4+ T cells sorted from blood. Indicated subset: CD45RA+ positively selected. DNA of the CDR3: TGTGCCAGCAGACGCGGGGTGATCAGTTACGAGCAGTACTTC. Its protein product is CASRRGVISYEQYF.